Presented here are 9 T cell receptor beta chains from one specimen sequenced in a study of T cells after yellow fever vaccination. A single record per CDR3 protein comes from TCRdb applying MiXCR to the 5' RACE reads. The repertoire has approximately 120,000 distinct CDR3 sequences, about 7% of them found once; the top ten carry 2% to 3%. Sequenced material: CD4+ T cells sorted from PBMCs, taken roughly 10 days after the first yellow fever vaccination. The receptors were gathered from a man aged 18 to 29 who received the YFV17D yellow fever vaccine.

This clonotype was observed many times. The DNA of the CDR3 is TGTGCCAGCAGTTCTGGACGGAATAATTCACCCCTCCACTTT. Its protein product is CASSSGRNNSPLHF. The chain has TRBV12-3 or TRBV12-4 and TRBJ1-6; D is ambiguous. The CDR3 covers 14 residues. V was pared by 4 bases and J by 5 bases, with 9 bases between.

This clonotype was detected ten times or more. This chain's CDR3 is CASSYSIKQGDSPLHF. The CDR3 DNA reads as TGTGCCAGCAGTTACTCGATCAAACAGGGTGATTCACCCCTCCACTTT. V gene TRBV6-5 combines with J gene TRBJ1-6; TRBD1 might be the D (6 bases). Germline V gene sequence: CDR1 MNHEY, CDR2 SVGAGI. The V end was cut by 0 bases, the J end by 8 bases, with 14 bases between. The CDR3 spans 16 residues.

This clonotype has ten or more counts. The genes are TRBV5-1 and TRBJ2-7, with 7 bases matching TRBD2. Trimming at V came to 0 bases and at J to 0 bases, leaving 0 bases not matched to a gene. Germline CDR1 and CDR2: SGHRS and YFSETQ. The CDR3 totals 14 residues. The DNA of the CDR3 is TGCGCCAGCAGCTTGGGGACTAGCTCCTACGAGCAGTACTTC. Translation gives CASSLGTSSYEQYF.

This clonotype was detected many times. The V and J genes are TRBV5-1 and TRBJ2-7; tentative D call: TRBD2 (6 bases). The CDR3 totals 15 residues. V was clipped by 0 bases and J by 4 bases, with 14 bases between them. In germline, CDR1 is SGHRS, CDR2 YFSETQ. DNA of the CDR3: TGCGCCAGCAGCTTGGTGGCGGGGCCCAATTACGAGCAGTACTTC. This codes for CASSLVAGPNYEQYF. Full variable domain (remainder filled in from reference TRBV5-1 and TRBJ2-7): KAGVTQTPRYLIKTRGQQVTLSCSPISGHRSVSWYQQTPGQGLQFLFEYFSETQRNKGNFPGRFSGRQFSNSRSEMNVSTLELGDSALYLCASSLVAGPNYEQYFGPGTRLTVT.

This clonotype was counted only a few times. The chain employs TRBV3-1 and TRBJ2-2; D is uncertain. CDR1 and CDR2 (germline): LGHDT, YNNKEL (reference sequence). The CDR3 has 12 amino acids. The ends were cut back, 4 bases at V and 9 bases at J, with 9 bases in the middle. Here the CDR3 reads CASSPGGRELFF. CDR3 in DNA: TGTGCCAGCAGCCCAGGTGGTCGGGAGCTGTTTTTT.

The CDR3 reads CSESKEGIQYF. CDR3 coding DNA: TGCAGCGAGAGTAAAGAGGGCATTCAGTACTTC. The V gene is TRBV20-1, the J gene TRBJ2-4, with a weak D call TRBD2 (5 bases). Germline-derived CDR1 and CDR2 are DFQATT and SNEGSKA (reference sequence). The CDR3 has 11 amino acids.

This clonotype was counted ten times or more. The chain carries TRBV12-3 or TRBV12-4 and TRBJ1-5; TRBD1 matches at 7 bases. Trimming removed 5 bases from V and 2 bases from J; junction bases left unmatched: 6. The CDR3 sequence is 15 residues long. CDR3 amino acids: CASSPQGPRNQPQHF. The CDR3 nucleotides read TGTGCCAGCAGTCCACAGGGGCCGCGCAATCAGCCCCAGCATTTT.

In the case of this clonotype: A read error is possible here, since a much larger clone lies one base away. V is TRBV18 and J is TRBJ2-3; 7 bases fit TRBD1. This CDR3 spans 13 amino acids. The V gene end was trimmed by 8 bases and the J gene end by 5 bases; junction bases not matched to a gene: 7. Per germline, CDR1 KGHSH and CDR2 LQKENI. CDR3: CASPTAGGDTQYF. As DNA, the CDR3 is TGTGCCAGCCCAACCGCAGGGGGAGATACGCAGTATTTT.

This clonotype was detected many times. The chain has TRBV5-6 and TRBJ2-4; D is undetermined. Germline loops: CDR1 SGHDT, CDR2 YYEEEE. The V gene lost 4 bases and the J gene lost 7 bases, with 12 bases spanning the gap. The CDR3 consists of 13 residues. CDR3 amino acids: CASSPRSGNIQYF. The CDR3 bases are TGTGCCAGCAGCCCGAGATCTGGGAACATTCAGTACTTC.